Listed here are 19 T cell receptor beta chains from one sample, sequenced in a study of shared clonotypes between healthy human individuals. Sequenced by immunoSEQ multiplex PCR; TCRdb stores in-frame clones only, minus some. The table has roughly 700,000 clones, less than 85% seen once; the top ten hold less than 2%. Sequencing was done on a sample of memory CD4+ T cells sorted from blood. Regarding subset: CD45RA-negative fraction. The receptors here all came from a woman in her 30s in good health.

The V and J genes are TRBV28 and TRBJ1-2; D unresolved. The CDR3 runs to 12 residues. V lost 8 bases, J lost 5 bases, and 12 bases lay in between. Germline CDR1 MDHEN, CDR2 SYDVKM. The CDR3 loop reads CASLAGPYGYTF. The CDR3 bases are TGTGCCAGCCTCGCGGGTCCTTATGGCTACACCTTC.

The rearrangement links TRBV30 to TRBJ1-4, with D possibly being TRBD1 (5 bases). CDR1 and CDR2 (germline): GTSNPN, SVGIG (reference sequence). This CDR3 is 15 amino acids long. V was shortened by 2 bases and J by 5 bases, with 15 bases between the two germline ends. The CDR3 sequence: CAWSLEGAYNEKLFF. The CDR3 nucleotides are TGTGCCTGGAGTTTAGAAGGGGCCTACAATGAAAAACTGTTTTTT.

The CDR3 spells CASSLSFGVHNQPQHF. CDR3 in DNA: TGTGCCAGCAGCTTATCGTTCGGGGTTCACAATCAGCCCCAGCATTTT. The chain links TRBV13 to TRBJ1-5; no firm D call. The length of the CDR3 is 16 residues. The V end was cut by 2 bases, the J end by 3 bases, with 14 bases between. Germline CDR1 PRHDT, CDR2 FYEKMQ (reference sequence).

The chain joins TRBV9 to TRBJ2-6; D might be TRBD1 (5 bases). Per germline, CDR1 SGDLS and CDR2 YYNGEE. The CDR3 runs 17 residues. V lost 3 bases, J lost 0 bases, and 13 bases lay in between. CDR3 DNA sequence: TGTGCCAGCAGCGCACAAGGGGATTACTCTGGGGCCAACGTCCTGACTTTC. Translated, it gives CASSAQGDYSGANVLTF.

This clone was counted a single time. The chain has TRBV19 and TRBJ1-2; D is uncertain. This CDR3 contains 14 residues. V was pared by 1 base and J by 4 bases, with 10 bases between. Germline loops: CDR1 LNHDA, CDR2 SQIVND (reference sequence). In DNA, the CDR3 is TGTGCCAGTAGTATAGCCAGGATTTCCTATGGCTACACCTTC. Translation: CASSIARISYGYTF.

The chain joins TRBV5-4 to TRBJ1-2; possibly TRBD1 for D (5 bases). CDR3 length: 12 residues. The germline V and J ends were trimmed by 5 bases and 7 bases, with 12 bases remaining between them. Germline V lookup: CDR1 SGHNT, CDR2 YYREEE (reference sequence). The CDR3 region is CASRGQGGGYTF. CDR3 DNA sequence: TGTGCCAGCAGAGGACAAGGAGGTGGCTACACCTTC.

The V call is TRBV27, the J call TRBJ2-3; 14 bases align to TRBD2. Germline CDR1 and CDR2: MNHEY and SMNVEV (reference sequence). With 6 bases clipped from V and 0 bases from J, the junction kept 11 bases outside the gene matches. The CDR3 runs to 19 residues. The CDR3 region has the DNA TGTGCCAGCAGCCATACCGGGACTAGCGGGAGACCTAGCACAGATACGCAGTATTTT. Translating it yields CASSHTGTSGRPSTDTQYF.

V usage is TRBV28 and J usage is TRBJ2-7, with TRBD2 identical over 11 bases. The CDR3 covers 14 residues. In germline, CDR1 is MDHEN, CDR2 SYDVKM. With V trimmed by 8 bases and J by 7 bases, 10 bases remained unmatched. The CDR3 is CASAESSGRSEQYF. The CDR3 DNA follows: TGTGCCAGCGCCGAATCTAGCGGGAGGAGTGAGCAGTACTTC.

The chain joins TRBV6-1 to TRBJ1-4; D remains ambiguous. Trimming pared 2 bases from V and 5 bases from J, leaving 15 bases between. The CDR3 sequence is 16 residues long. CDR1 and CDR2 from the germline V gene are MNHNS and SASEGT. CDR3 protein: CASSEFPRSENEKLFF. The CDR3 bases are TGTGCCAGCAGTGAATTTCCGCGGTCGGAGAATGAAAAACTGTTTTTT.

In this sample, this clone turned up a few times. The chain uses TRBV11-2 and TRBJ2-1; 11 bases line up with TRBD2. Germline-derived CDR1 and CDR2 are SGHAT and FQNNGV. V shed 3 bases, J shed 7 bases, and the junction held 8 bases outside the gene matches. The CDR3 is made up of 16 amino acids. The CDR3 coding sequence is TGTGCCAGCAGCTTTCTCATTACTAGCGGGAGAAATGAGCAGTTCTTC. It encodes CASSFLITSGRNEQFF.

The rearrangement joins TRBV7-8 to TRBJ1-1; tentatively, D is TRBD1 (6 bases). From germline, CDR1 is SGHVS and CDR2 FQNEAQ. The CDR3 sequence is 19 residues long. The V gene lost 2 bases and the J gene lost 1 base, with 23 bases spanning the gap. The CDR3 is CASSLSRRGLPARNTEAFF. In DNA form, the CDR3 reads TGTGCCAGCAGCTTATCGCGGAGGGGGTTACCAGCCCGGAACACTGAAGCTTTCTTT. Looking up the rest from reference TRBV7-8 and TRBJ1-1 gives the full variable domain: GAGVSQSPRYKVAKRGQDVALRCDPISGHVSLFWYQQALGQGPEFLTYFQNEAQLDKSGLPSDRFFAERPEGSVSTLKIQRTQQEDSAVYLCASSLSRRGLPARNTEAFFGQGTRLTVV.

The CDR3: CASRAQGLANQPQHF. Here the CDR3 DNA reads TGCGCCAGCAGGGCACAGGGACTGGCGAATCAGCCCCAGCATTTT. This sequence joins TRBV4-1 and TRBJ1-5, with D perhaps matching TRBD1 (6 bases). This CDR3 region has 15 residues. Germline values: CDR1 MGHRA, CDR2 YSYEKL. V was clipped by 6 bases and J by 4 bases, with 16 bases between them.

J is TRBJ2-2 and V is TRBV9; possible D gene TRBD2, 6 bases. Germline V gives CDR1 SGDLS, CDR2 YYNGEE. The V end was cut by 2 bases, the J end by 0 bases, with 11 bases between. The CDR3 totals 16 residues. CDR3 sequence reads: CASSVGGLTNTGELFF. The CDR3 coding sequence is TGTGCCAGCAGCGTGGGGGGATTAACGAACACCGGGGAGCTGTTTTTT.

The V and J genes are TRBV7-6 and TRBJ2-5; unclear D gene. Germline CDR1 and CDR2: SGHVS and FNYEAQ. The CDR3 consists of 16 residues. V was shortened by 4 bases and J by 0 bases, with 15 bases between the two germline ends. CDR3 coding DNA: TGTGCCAGCAGCTCCCCTCACGGGTCGTACCAAGAGACCCAGTACTTC. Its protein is CASSSPHGSYQETQYF.

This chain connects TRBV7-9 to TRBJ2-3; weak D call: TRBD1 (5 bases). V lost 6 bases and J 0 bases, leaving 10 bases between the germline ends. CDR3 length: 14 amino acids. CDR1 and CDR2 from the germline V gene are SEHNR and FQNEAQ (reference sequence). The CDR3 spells CASRPQGSTDTQYF. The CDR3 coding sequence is TGTGCCAGCAGACCGCAGGGAAGCACAGATACGCAGTATTTT.

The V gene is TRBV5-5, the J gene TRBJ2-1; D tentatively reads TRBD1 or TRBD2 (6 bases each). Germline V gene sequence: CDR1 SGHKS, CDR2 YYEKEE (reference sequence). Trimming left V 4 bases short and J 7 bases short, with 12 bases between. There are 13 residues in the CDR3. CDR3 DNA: TGTGCCAGCAGCCGGGGGACAACAAATGAGCAGTTCTTC. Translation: CASSRGTTNEQFF.

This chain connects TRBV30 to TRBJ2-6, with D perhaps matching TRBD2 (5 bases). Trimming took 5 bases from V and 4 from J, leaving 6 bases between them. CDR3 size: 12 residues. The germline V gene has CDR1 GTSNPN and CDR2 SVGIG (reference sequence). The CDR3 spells CAWRLGANVLTF. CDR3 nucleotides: TGTGCCTGGCGACTAGGGGCCAACGTCCTGACTTTC.

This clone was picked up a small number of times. The chain's CDR3 is CASSMDRASSYEQYF. CDR3 nucleotide sequence: TGTGCCAGCAGCATGGACAGGGCTAGCTCCTACGAGCAGTACTTC. The rearrangement links TRBV7-9 to TRBJ2-7, with TRBD1 identical over 8 bases. CDR3 length: 15 amino acids. V trimming: 5 bases; J trimming: 0 bases; junction bases outside the gene matches: 6. The germline gives CDR1 SEHNR, CDR2 FQNEAQ (reference sequence).

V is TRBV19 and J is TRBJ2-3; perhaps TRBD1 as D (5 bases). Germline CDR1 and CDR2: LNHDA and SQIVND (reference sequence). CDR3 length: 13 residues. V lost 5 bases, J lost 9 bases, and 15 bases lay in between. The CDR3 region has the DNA TGTGCCAGTAGTGCCGTCCAGGGAATAACGCAGTATTTT. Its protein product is CASSAVQGITQYF.